This entry concerns a single T cell receptor (beta chain). Antigen: not known. The data derive from a study of a mutant IDH1 vaccine in newly diagnosed glioma. Study-wide background: Beginning 4-6 weeks after radiotherapy alone, or with temozolomide cycles, vaccination took place. Patients were pretreated with radiotherapy, temozolomide, or both, mostly both.

Indicated time point: week 11, during vaccination. Each dose of the vaccine consisted of 300 ug of mutant IDH1 20-mer peptide, with topical imiquimod. The CDR3 covers 13 residues. Trimming removed 7 bases from V and 8 bases from J; junction bases left unmatched: 6. Germline V gives CDR1 SNHLY, CDR2 FYNNEI. Whole-study findings and limits: Pseudoprogression apparently lacked any relation to changes in top peripheral T cell clonotypes.

Some clones are missing from TCRdb's copy, which holds only in-frame ones; the method was immunoSEQ multiplex PCR. The data contain over 95,000 clones, roughly 90% of them singletons. The clonotype comes from a woman aged 50 to 60 with glioma. The specimen comprised PBMCs, sampled from a glioma patient whose treatment included an IDH1 peptide vaccine. The chain couples TRBV2 to TRBJ2-1, with 9 positions matching TRBD2. CDR3 region: CASNGLASYEQFF. In DNA, the CDR3 is TGTGCCAGCAATGGACTAGCGTCATATGAGCAGTTCTTC.